The 27 T cell receptor beta chains below all came from one sample that was sequenced in a study of blood T cells in healthy people across ages. A second roughly 6 to 11 cycle PCR used barcoded and J-beta primers. TCRdb ran MiXCR on the 5' RACE reads and lists one entry per CDR3 protein. This repertoire shows about 680,000 distinct CDR3 sequences, more than 40% found once; its top ten account for approximately 32%. Sequencing used blood. These receptors were taken from a woman aged 60-70 years in good health.

The chain uses TRBV3-1 and TRBJ2-4, with D perhaps being TRBD1 or TRBD2 (5 bases each). The DNA end is a closer match to TRBJ2-7, so the J assignment may be wrong. The germline V gene has CDR1 LGHDT and CDR2 YNNKEL (reference sequence). The CDR3 is 14 residues long. CDR3 loop: CASSQGGSTYEQYF. The CDR3 nucleotides read TGTGCCAGCAGCCAAGGGGGGAGTACCTACGAGCAGTACTTC.

The genes are TRBV7-3 and TRBJ2-3; D gene uncertain. Germline V lookup: CDR1 SGHTA, CDR2 FQGTGA. The CDR3 has 14 residues. The V end lost 5 bases, the J end lost 4 bases, and 13 bases lay between the germline ends. The CDR3 spells CASSPSRAADTQYF. The DNA of the CDR3 is TGTGCCAGCAGCCCCTCCCGGGCGGCAGATACGCAGTATTTT.

Comments on this clonotype: The junction does not match germline at one end; this may be a read error. The CDR3 reads CASSLGRGVSSGNTVYF. The CDR3 DNA follows: TGTGCCAGCAGCTTAGGCAGGGGAGTGTCGAGTGGAAACACCGTATATTTT. The chain is built from TRBV13 and TRBJ1-3; maybe TRBD1 (6 bases). Per the germline V gene, CDR1 is PRHDT and CDR2 is FYEKMQ (reference sequence). CDR3 length: 17 residues.

The chain uses TRBV18 and TRBJ2-7, with TRBD2 matching over 8 bases. Germline values: CDR1 KGHSH, CDR2 LQKENI. The CDR3 sequence is 17 residues long. V trimming: 4 bases; J trimming: 7 bases; junction bases outside the gene matches: 18. The CDR3 loop is CASSRGLAGGSYNEQYF. The CDR3 DNA reads as TGTGCCAGCTCACGCGGACTAGCAGGAGGGTCCTACAATGAGCAGTACTTC.

This clonotype has more than one count but fewer than ten. The rearrangement links TRBV2 to TRBJ2-3; D remains unclear. Trimming cost V 5 bases and J 4 bases, with 10 bases left between them. Germline V gene data show CDR1 as SNHLY and CDR2 as FYNNEI. The CDR3 loop spans 13 amino acids. The CDR3 spells CASSPSSPDTQYF. The DNA for the CDR3 is TGTGCCAGCAGTCCCTCGAGCCCAGATACGCAGTATTTT.

The chain joins TRBV20-1 to TRBJ2-7; the D is unclear. Per the germline V gene, CDR1 is DFQATT and CDR2 is SNEGSKA (reference sequence). V was clipped by 6 bases and J by 0 bases, with 15 bases between them. CDR3 length: 14 amino acids. The CDR3 region is CSATLPMSSYEQYF. The CDR3 nucleotides are TGCAGTGCCACGTTACCAATGAGCTCCTACGAGCAGTACTTC.

The chain joins TRBV3-1 to TRBJ1-5; D is undetermined. This CDR3 spans 13 amino acids. Deletions cut 4 bases from V and 6 bases from J, with 10 bases between. The germline gives CDR1 LGHDT, CDR2 YNNKEL (reference sequence). The CDR3 spells CASSRGLAQPQHF. The DNA of the CDR3 is TGTGCCAGCAGCCGAGGGCTAGCTCAGCCCCAGCATTTT.

This clonotype appeared a few times. In DNA form, the CDR3 reads TGCGCCAGCAGCCAAGGCTACTGGGACACAGATACGCAGTATTTT. Translating gives CASSQGYWDTDTQYF. The chain employs TRBV4-3 and TRBJ2-3; D remains ambiguous. V was clipped by 1 base and J by 2 bases, with 10 bases between them. The CDR3 extends over 15 amino acids. Germline V gives CDR1 LGHNA, CDR2 YSLEER.

This chain joins TRBV3-1 and TRBJ1-2, with D possibly TRBD1 on 5 matching bases. CDR1 is LGHDT, CDR2 YNNKEL, per germline (reference sequence). The CDR3 extends over 15 amino acids. V was clipped by 1 base and J by 8 bases, with 17 bases between them. The CDR3 loop reads CASSQVASGLSGYTF. The DNA of the CDR3 is TGTGCCAGCAGCCAAGTAGCGTCGGGGCTCAGCGGCTACACCTTC.

The rearrangement links TRBV6-4 to TRBJ2-3; TRBD1 agrees at 8 bases. Germline trimming cut 4 bases from V and 2 bases from J; bases unmatched to any gene: 5. The length of the CDR3 is 15 residues. CDR1 and CDR2 from the germline V gene are MRHNA and SNTAGT. CDR3 bases: TGTGCCAGCAGTGCAGGGACAGGCTTCACAGATACGCAGTATTTT. It translates to CASSAGTGFTDTQYF.

V is TRBV12-3 or TRBV12-4 and J is TRBJ2-7; D ambiguous. V lost 5 bases and J lost 3, with 11 bases in between. CDR3 size: 13 residues. The CDR3 nucleotides are TGTGCCAGCAGTCCGGCCACCTACTACGAGCAGTACTTC. Protein product: CASSPATYYEQYF.

A few counts support this clonotype. This CDR3 reads CASSQSGTRGAYEQYF. The DNA of the CDR3 is TGCGCCAGCAGCCAATCAGGAACTAGAGGGGCCTACGAGCAGTACTTC. The chain links TRBV4-3 to TRBJ2-7, with D perhaps TRBD1 or TRBD2 (5 bases each). In germline, CDR1 is LGHNA, CDR2 YSLEER. This CDR3 has 16 amino acids. V lost 2 bases and J lost 2, with 16 bases in between.

CDR3 in amino acids: CASSLGSAPYYGYTF. CDR3 sequence (DNA): TGTGCCAGCAGCTTGGGGTCCGCGCCCTACTATGGCTACACCTTC. The rearrangement links TRBV7-8 to TRBJ1-2; D uncertain. The CDR3 consists of 15 residues. V was cut by 3 bases and J by 3 bases, with 14 bases left in between. In germline, CDR1 is SGHVS, CDR2 FQNEAQ. Drawing the rest from reference TRBV7-8 and TRBJ1-2, the complete variable domain is GAGVSQSPRYKVAKRGQDVALRCDPISGHVSLFWYQQALGQGPEFLTYFQNEAQLDKSGLPSDRFFAERPEGSVSTLKIQRTQQEDSAVYLCASSLGSAPYYGYTFGSGTRLTVV.

This clonotype showed up just a few times. This sequence joins TRBV4-2 and TRBJ2-1; D may be TRBD2 (6 bases). The germline V gene has CDR1 LGHNA and CDR2 YNFKEQ. Trimming removed 0 bases at V and 8 bases at J, with 11 bases between. This CDR3 has 14 amino acids. Written as DNA, the CDR3 is TGTGCCAGCAGCCAAGAGCTAGGGAGGTATGAGCAGTTCTTC. Residues: CASSQELGRYEQFF.

This clonotype has at least ten counts. The rearrangement links TRBV25-1 to TRBJ2-1; 11 nucleotides match TRBD2. The J segment lost 4 bases and the V segment lost 1 base, leaving 15 bases of the junction unmatched. Germline V gene sequence: CDR1 MGHDK, CDR2 SYGVNS. This CDR3 contains 20 residues. The CDR3 DNA is TGTGCCAGCAGTGAATCGCCCTCGGCTAGCGGGAGGTCCAAATACAATGAGCAGTTCTTC. It specifies CASSESPSASGRSKYNEQFF.

This clonotype was recorded only once. The rearrangement joins TRBV11-3 to TRBJ2-3, with 11 bases aligning to TRBD2. Germline V CDR1 and CDR2: SGHNT, YENEEA. The CDR3 has 14 amino acids. V dropped 3 bases and J dropped 6; count of bases not matched to a gene: 2. The CDR3 loop reads CASSFSSGRDTQYF. The DNA for the CDR3 is TGTGCCAGCAGCTTTTCTAGCGGGAGGGATACGCAGTATTTT.

The chain couples TRBV7-2 to TRBJ2-3, with D uncertain. The assigned J gene may be wrong: the sequence end matches TRBJ1-4 better. CDR3 length: 12 residues. The germline V gene encodes CDR1 SGHTA and CDR2 FQGNSA. CDR3 loop: CASSSAAEKLFF. CDR3 bases: TGTGCCAGCAGCTCAGCAGCCGAAAAACTGTTTTTT.

This sequence joins TRBV28 and TRBJ2-7, with D tentatively TRBD1 (6 bases). V was shortened by 4 bases and J by 0 bases, with 13 bases between the two germline ends. The germline gives CDR1 MDHEN, CDR2 SYDVKM. The CDR3 runs to 15 residues. The CDR3 is CASSSYDRFSYEQYF. Written as DNA, the CDR3 is TGTGCCAGCAGTTCCTACGACAGGTTCTCCTACGAGCAGTACTTC.

This chain uses TRBV7-8 with TRBJ2-3, with 13 positions matching TRBD2. The CDR3 covers 18 residues. V shed 6 bases, J shed 0 bases, and the junction held 9 bases outside the gene matches. CDR1 and CDR2 (germline): SGHVS, FQNEAQ. CDR3 sequence: CASSTRTSGGPSTDTQYF. For the CDR3, the DNA is TGTGCCAGCAGTACCCGGACTAGCGGGGGCCCAAGCACAGATACGCAGTATTTT.

V is TRBV7-2 and J is TRBJ2-3; 9 bases are shared with TRBD2. The CDR3 is 16 residues long. Trimming removed 3 bases from V and 1 base from J; junction bases left unmatched: 5. Germline V gene lookup returns CDR1 SGHTA and CDR2 FQGNSA. The CDR3 DNA reads as TGTGCCAGCAGCTTGCAAGCTAGCGGGGGCACAGATACGCAGTATTTT. It specifies CASSLQASGGTDTQYF.

This clonotype was picked up a small number of times. The V call is TRBV6-6, the J call TRBJ1-2; maybe TRBD1 (6 bases). V lost 2 bases and J 0 bases, leaving 10 bases between the germline ends. CDR1 and CDR2 (germline): MNHNY, SVGAGI (reference sequence). The CDR3 runs 15 residues. The CDR3, as DNA: TGTGCCAGCAGTTACCAGGGGACTTCTAACTATGGCTACACCTTC. It is translated as CASSYQGTSNYGYTF.

Details on this clonotype: Its ends do not fully match the called genes, so a read error is possible. This sequence joins TRBV2 and TRBJ2-1, with 12 bases aligning to TRBD2. The length of the CDR3 is 17 residues. CDR1 is SNHLY and CDR2 is FYNNEI in the germline V gene. CDR3 DNA sequence: TGTGCCGGCAGTGAACTAGCGGGAGGAATCATCTACAATGAGCAGTTCTTC. Protein sequence: CAGSELAGGIIYNEQFF.

V gene TRBV5-4 combines with J gene TRBJ1-4; 7 bases fit TRBD1. The CDR3 sequence is 15 residues long. Germline loops: CDR1 SGHNT, CDR2 YYREEE (reference sequence). V lost 5 bases, J lost 4 bases, and 8 bases stayed unmatched. CDR3 coding DNA: TGTGCCAGCAGTCTTCAGGGGGTTCATAATGAAAAACTGTTTTTT. Residues: CASSLQGVHNEKLFF.

This clonotype showed up just a few times. This chain links TRBV3-1 with TRBJ2-7; D tentatively reads TRBD1 or TRBD2 (5 bases each). V gave up 3 bases and J gave up 9 bases, with 12 bases separating them. The CDR3 extends over 12 amino acids. The germline CDR1 and CDR2 sequences are LGHDT and YNNKEL (reference sequence). The CDR3, as DNA: TGTGCCAGCAGCCACACTAGTGGGGGGCAGTACTTC. It specifies CASSHTSGGQYF.

This chain links TRBV28 with TRBJ1-1; 11 nucleotides align to TRBD1. This CDR3 is built from 15 residues. The trim removed 6 bases at V and 0 bases at J, leaving 3 bases unmatched. Germline V gives CDR1 MDHEN, CDR2 SYDVKM. The CDR3 region has the DNA TGTGCCAGCAGGGGACAGGGGGGACTGAACACTGAAGCTTTCTTT. It encodes CASRGQGGLNTEAFF.

The chain joins TRBV28 to TRBJ1-1, with 7 bases lining up with TRBD1. Germline CDR1 reads MDHEN; CDR2 reads SYDVKM. The junction had 4 bases not matched to a gene; V was cut back by 6 bases and J by 0 bases. The CDR3 runs 14 residues. DNA for the CDR3: TGTGCCAGCAGCGCCGGGACAGTGAACACTGAAGCTTTCTTT. This codes for CASSAGTVNTEAFF.

The chain has TRBV5-4 and TRBJ2-1; a weak D match, TRBD2 (6 bases). This CDR3 has 13 residues. Germline CDR1 SGHNT, CDR2 YYREEE (reference sequence). Trimming took 4 bases from V and 8 from J, leaving 13 bases between them. CDR3 coding DNA: TGTGCCAGCAGCCTGCGGGACTTGTATGAGCAGTTCTTC. Its protein is CASSLRDLYEQFF.